The sequence of this T cell receptor (beta chain) was determined in a study of cytomegalovirus exposure and HLA in healthy donors. It was with 60 Vbeta and 13 Jbeta primers that the PCR ran. This table comes from immunoSEQ multiplex PCR, and its TCRdb copy is limited to in-frame clones, with some not included. This sample yields 90,000 to 110,000 clones, of which around 70% are seen a single time; approximately 3% belongs to the top ten. Germline V lookup: CDR1 PRHDT, CDR2 FYEKMQ (reference sequence). The V segment lost 5 bases and the J segment 7 bases; nucleotides outside the gene matches: 14. CDR3 length: 16 residues.

This TCR came from a man aged 25-45 years in good health and CMV-seronegative. The chain employs TRBV13 and TRBJ2-1; 7 bases fit TRBD1. Sequences were obtained from PBMCs. The CDR3: CASSQQGVPTLNEQFF. CDR3 DNA: TGTGCCAGCAGCCAGCAGGGGGTTCCGACATTAAATGAGCAGTTCTTC.